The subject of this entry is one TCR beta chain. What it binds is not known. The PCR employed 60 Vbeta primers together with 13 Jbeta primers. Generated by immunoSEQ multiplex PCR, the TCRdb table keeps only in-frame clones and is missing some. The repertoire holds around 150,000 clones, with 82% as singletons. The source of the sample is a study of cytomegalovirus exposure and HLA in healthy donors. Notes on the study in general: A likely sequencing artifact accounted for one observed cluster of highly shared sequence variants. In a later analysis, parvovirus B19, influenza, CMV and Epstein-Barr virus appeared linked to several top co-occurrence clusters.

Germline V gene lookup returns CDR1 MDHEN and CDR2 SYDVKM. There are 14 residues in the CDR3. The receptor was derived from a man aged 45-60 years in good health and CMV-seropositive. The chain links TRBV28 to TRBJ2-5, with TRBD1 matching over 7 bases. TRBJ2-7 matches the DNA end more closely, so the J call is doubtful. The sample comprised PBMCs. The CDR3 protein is CASHAGGGSYEQYF. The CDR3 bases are TGTGCCAGCCACGCAGGGGGTGGCTCCTACGAGCAGTACTTC.